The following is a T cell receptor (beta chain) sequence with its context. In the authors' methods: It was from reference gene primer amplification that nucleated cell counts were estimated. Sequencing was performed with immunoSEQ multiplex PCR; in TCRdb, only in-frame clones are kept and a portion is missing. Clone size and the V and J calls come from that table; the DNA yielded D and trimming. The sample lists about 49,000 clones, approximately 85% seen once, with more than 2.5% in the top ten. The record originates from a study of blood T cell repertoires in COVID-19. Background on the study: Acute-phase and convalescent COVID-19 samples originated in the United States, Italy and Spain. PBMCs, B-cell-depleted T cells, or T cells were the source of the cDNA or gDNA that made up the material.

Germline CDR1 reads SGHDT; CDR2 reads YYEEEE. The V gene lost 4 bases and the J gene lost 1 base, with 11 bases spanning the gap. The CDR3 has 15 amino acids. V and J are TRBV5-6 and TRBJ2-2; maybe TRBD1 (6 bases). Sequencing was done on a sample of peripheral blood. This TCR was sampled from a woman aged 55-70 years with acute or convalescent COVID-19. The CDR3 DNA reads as TGTGCCAGCAGCCTGTTGGGACAGAACACCGGGGAGCTGTTTTTT. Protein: CASSLLGQNTGELFF. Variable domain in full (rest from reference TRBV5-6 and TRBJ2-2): DAGVTQSPTHLIKTRGQQVTLRCSPKSGHDTVSWYQQALGQGPQFIFQYYEEEERQRGNFPDRFSGHQFPNYSSELNVNALLLGDSALYLCASSLLGQNTGELFFGEGSRLTVL.